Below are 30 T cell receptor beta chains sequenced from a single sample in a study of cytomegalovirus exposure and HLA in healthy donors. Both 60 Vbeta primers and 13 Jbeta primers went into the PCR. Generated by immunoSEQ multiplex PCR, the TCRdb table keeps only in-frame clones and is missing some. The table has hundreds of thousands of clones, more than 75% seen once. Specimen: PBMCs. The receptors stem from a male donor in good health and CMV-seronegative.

CDR3 sequence reads: CASSRGIVASYEQYF. CDR3 DNA sequence: TGTGCCAGCAGTAGGGGGATTGTTGCGTCCTACGAGCAGTACTTC. The rearrangement links TRBV6-5 to TRBJ2-7; D perhaps matches TRBD1 (6 bases). V lost 5 bases and J 1 base, leaving 15 bases between the germline ends. This CDR3 spans 15 amino acids. Germline CDR1 MNHEY, CDR2 SVGAGI.

The CDR3: CASSLGEVVTGELFF. Written as DNA, the CDR3 is TGTGCCAGCAGCTTAGGCGAGGTTGTCACCGGGGAGCTGTTTTTT. The chain is built from TRBV7-9 and TRBJ2-2; D is undetermined. This CDR3 is built from 15 residues. Per the germline V gene, CDR1 is SEHNR and CDR2 is FQNEAQ (reference sequence). Trimming pared 1 base from V and 4 bases from J, leaving 10 bases between.

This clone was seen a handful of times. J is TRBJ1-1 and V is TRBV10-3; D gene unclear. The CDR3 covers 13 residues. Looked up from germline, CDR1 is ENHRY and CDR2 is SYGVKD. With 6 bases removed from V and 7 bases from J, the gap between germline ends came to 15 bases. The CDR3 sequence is CAISERGEVEAFF. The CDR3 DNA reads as TGTGCCATCAGCGAACGGGGAGAAGTTGAAGCTTTCTTT.

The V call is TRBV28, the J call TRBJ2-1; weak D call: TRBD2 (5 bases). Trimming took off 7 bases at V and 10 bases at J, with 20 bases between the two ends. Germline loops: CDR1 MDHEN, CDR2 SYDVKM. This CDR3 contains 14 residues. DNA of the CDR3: TGTGCCAGCATAAGGAGCGGTTCATTCGCCGAGCAGTTCTTC. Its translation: CASIRSGSFAEQFF.

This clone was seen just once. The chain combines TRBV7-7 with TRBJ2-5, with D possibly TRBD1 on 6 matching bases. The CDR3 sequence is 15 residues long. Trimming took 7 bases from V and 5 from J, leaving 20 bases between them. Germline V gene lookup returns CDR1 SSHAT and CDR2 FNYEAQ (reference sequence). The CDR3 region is CASTRTVTVGETQYF. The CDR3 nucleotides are TGTGCCAGCACCCGGACAGTGACTGTGGGGGAGACCCAGTACTTC.

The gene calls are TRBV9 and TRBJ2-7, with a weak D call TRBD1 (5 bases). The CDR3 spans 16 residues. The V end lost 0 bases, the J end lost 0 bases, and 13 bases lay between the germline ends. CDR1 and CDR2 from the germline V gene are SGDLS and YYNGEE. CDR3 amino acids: CASSVAPQVLSYEQYF. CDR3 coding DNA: TGTGCCAGCAGCGTAGCTCCACAGGTCCTCTCCTACGAGCAGTACTTC.

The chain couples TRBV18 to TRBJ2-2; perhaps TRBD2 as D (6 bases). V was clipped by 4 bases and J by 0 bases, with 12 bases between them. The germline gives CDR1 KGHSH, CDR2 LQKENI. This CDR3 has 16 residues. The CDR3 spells CASSHGRQTNTGELFF. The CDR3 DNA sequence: TGTGCCAGCTCACACGGGAGACAGACGAACACCGGGGAGCTGTTTTTT. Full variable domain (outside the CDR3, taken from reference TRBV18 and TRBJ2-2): NAGVMQNPRHLVRRRGQEARLRCSPMKGHSHVYWYRQLPEEGLKFMVYLQKENIIDESGMPKERFSAEFPKEGPSILRIQQVVRGDSAAYFCASSHGRQTNTGELFFGEGSRLTVL.

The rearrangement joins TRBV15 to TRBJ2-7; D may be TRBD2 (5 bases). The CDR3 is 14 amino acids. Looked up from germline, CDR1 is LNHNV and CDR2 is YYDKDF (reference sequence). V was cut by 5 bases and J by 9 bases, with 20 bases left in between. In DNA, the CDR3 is TGTGCCACCAGCCCCCAGGACCGGCAGGAGGCGCAGTACTTC. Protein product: CATSPQDRQEAQYF.

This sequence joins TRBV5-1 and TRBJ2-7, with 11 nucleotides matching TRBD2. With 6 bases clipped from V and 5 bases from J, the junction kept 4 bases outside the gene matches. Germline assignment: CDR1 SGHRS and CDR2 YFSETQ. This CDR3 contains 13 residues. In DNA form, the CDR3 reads TGCGCCAGCACCGGGACTAGCGGCGACGAGCAGTACTTC. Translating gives CASTGTSGDEQYF.

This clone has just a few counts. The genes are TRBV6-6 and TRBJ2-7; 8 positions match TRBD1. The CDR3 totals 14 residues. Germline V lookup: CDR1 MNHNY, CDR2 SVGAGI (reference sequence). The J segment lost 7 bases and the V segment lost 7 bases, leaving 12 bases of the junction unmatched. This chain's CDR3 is CASNVGQGVGEQYF. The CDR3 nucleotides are TGTGCCAGCAACGTAGGACAGGGAGTGGGGGAGCAGTACTTC.

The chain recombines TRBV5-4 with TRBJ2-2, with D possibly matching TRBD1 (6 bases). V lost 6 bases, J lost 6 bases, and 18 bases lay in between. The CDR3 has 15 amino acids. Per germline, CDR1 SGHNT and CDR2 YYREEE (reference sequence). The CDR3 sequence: CASNTQGVFAGELFF. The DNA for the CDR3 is TGTGCCAGCAATACACAGGGAGTATTCGCCGGGGAGCTGTTTTTT.

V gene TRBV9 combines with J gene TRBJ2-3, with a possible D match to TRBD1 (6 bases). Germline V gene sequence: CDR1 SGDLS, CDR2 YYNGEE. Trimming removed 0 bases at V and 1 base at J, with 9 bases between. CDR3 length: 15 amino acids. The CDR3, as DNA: TGTGCCAGCAGCGTAGATGGGACACGCACAGATACGCAGTATTTT. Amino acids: CASSVDGTRTDTQYF.

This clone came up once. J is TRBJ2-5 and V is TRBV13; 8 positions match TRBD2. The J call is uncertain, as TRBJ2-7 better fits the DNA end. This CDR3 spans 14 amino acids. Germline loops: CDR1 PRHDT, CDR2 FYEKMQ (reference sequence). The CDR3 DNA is TGTGCCAGCAGCTCCCGGGGGGGCGGCTACGAGCAGTACTTC. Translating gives CASSSRGGGYEQYF.

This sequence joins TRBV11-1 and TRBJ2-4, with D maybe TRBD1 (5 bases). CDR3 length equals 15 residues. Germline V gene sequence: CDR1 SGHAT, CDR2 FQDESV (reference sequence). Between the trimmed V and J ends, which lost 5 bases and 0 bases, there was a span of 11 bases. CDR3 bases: TGTGCCAGCAGCCCCAATCAGGGAGCCAAAAACATTCAGTACTTC. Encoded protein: CASSPNQGAKNIQYF.

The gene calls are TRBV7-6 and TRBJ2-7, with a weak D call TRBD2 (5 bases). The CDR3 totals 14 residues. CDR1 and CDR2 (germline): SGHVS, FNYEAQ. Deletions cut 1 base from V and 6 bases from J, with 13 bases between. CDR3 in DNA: TGTGCCAGCAGCTTAGGAGACGGCGAGGGCGAGCAGTACTTC. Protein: CASSLGDGEGEQYF.

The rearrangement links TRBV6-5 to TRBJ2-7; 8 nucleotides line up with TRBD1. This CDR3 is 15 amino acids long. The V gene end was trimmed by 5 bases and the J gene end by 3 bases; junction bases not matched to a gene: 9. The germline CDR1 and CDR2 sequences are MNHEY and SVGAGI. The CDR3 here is CASSADTGGGYEQYF. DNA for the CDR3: TGTGCCAGCAGTGCAGATACAGGGGGAGGCTACGAGCAGTACTTC.

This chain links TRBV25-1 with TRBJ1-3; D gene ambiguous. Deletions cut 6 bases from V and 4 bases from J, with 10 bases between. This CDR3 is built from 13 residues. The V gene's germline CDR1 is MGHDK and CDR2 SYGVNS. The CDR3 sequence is CASSPPGGNTIYF. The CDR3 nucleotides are TGTGCCAGCAGCCCCCCGGGAGGAAACACCATATATTTT.

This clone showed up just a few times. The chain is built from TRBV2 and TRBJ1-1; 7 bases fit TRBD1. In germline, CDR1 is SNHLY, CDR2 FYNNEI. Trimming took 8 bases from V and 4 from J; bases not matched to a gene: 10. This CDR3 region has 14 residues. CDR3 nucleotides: TGTGCCAGCGACGGGAGGGGGCGCGCCACTGAAGCTTTCTTT. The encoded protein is CASDGRGRATEAFF.

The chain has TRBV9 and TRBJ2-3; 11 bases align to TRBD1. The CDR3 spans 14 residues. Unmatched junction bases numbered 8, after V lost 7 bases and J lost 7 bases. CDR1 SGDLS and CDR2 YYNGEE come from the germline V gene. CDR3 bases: TGTGCCAGCGGCACCGGGACAGGGGGGAATACGCAGTATTTT. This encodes CASGTGTGGNTQYF.

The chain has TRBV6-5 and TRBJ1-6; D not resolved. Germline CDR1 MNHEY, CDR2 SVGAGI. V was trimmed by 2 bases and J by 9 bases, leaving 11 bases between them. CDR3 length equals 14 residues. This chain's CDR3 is CASSYGREGSPLHF. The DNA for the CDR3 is TGTGCCAGCAGTTACGGGAGGGAGGGTTCACCCCTCCACTTT.

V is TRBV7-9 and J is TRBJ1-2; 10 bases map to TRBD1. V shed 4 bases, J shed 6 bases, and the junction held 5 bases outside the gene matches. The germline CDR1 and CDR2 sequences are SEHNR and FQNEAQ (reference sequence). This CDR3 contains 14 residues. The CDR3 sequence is CASSWGQGRDGYTF. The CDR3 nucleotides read TGTGCCAGCAGCTGGGGACAGGGGAGAGATGGCTACACCTTC.

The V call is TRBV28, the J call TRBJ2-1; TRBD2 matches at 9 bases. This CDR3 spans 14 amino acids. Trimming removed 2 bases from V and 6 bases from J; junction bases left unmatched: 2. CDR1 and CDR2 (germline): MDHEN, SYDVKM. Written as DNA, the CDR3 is TGTGCCAGCAGTTTAGCGGGAGGGCCCAATGAGCAGTTCTTC. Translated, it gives CASSLAGGPNEQFF.

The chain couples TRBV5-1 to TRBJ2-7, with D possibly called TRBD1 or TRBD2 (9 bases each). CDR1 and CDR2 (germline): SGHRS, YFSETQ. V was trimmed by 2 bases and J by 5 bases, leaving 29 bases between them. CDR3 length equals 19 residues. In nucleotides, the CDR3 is TGCGCCAGCAGCTTCTACAGGGGGCGCTCGGGCGGGAGGGCAAACGAGCAGTACTTC. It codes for CASSFYRGRSGGRANEQYF.

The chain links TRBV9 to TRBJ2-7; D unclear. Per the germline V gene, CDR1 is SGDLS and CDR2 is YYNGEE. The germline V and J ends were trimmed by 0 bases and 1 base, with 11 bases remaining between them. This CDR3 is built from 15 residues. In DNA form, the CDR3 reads TGTGCCAGCAGCGTAGGTGGGCGAAATTCCTACGAGCAGTACTTC. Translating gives CASSVGGRNSYEQYF.

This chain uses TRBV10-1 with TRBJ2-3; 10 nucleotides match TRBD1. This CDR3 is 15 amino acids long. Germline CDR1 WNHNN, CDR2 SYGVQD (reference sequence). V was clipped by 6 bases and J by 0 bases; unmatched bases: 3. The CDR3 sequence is CASSRDRGSTDTQYF. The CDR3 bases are TGCGCCAGCAGCCGGGACAGGGGAAGCACAGATACGCAGTATTTT.

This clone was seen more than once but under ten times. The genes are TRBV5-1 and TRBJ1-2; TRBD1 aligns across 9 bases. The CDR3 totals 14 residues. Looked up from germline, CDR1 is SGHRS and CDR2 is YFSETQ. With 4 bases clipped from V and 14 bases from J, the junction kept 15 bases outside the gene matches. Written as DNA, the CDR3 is TGCGCCAGCAGCAATCGGAGGACAGGGGAGGTGAGGACCTTC. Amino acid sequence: CASSNRRTGEVRTF.

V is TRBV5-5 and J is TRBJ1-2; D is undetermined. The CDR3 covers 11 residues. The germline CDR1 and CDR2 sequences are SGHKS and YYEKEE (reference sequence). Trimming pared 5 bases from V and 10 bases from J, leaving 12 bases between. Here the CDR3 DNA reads TGTGCCAGCAGTAATTCCCTAATCTACACCTTC. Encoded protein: CASSNSLIYTF.

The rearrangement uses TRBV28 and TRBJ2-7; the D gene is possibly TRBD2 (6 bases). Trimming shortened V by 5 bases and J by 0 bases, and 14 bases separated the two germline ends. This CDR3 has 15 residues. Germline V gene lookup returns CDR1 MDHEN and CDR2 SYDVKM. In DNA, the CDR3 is TGTGCCAGCAGTCCTGGAGGGCAAGGCTCCTACGAGCAGTACTTC. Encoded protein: CASSPGGQGSYEQYF.

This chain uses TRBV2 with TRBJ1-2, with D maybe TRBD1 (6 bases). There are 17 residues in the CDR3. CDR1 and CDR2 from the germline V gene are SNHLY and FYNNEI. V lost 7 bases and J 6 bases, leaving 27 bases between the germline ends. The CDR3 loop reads CASTLRSWTADNDGYTF. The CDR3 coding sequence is TGTGCCAGCACTCTCAGGTCTTGGACAGCCGACAATGATGGCTACACCTTC.

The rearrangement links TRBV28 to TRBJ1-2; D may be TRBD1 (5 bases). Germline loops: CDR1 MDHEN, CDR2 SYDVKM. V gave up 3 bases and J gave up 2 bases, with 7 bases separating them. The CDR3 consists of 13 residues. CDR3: CASSLAGNYGYTF. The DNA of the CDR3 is TGTGCCAGCAGTTTGGCAGGGAACTATGGCTACACCTTC.